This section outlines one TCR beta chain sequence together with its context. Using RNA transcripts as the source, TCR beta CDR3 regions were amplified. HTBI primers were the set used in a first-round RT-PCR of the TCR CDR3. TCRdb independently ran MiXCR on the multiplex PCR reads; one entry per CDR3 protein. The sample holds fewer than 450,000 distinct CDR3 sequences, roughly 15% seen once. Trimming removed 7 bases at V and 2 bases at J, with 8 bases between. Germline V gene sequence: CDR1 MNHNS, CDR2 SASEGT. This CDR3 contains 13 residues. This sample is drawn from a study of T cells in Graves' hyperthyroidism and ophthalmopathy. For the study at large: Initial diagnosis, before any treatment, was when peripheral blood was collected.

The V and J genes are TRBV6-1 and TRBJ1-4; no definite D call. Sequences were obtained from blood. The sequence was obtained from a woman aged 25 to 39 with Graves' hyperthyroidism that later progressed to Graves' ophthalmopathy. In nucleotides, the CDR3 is TGTGCCAGCACTAGGGATACTAATGAAAAACTGTTTTTT. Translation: CASTRDTNEKLFF.